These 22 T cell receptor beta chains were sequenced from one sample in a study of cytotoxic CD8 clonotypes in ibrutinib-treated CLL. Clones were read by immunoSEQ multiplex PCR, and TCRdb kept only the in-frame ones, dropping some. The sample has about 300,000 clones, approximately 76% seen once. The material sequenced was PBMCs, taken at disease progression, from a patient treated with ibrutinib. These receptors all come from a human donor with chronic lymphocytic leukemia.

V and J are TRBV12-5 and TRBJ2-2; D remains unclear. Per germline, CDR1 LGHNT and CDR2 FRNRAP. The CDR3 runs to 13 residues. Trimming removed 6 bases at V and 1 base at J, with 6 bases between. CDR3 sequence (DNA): TGTGCTAGTGGGGGCAGGAACACCGGGGAGCTGTTTTTT. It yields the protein CASGGRNTGELFF.

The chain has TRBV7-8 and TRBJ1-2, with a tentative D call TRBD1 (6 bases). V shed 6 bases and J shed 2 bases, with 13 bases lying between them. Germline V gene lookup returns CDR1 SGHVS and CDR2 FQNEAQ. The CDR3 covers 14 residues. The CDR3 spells CASRSTGFNYGYTF. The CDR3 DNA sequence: TGTGCCAGCAGATCGACAGGATTCAACTATGGCTACACCTTC. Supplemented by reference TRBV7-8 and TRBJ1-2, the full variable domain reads GAGVSQSPRYKVAKRGQDVALRCDPISGHVSLFWYQQALGQGPEFLTYFQNEAQLDKSGLPSDRFFAERPEGSVSTLKIQRTQQEDSAVYLCASRSTGFNYGYTFGSGTRLTVV.

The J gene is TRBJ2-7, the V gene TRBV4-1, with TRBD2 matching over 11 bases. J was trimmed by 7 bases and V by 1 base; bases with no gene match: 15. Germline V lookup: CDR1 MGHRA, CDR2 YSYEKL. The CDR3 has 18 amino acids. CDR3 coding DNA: TGCGCCAGCAGCCAAGGTGTAGCGGGAGGGCCCTCGCCAGAGGAGCAGTACTTC. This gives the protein CASSQGVAGGPSPEEQYF.

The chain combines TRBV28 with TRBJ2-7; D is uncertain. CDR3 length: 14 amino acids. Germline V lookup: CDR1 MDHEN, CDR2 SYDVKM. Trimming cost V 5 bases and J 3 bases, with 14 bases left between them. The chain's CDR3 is CASSRVSSLYEQYF. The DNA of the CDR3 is TGTGCCAGCAGTAGGGTGTCGAGCCTCTACGAGCAGTACTTC.

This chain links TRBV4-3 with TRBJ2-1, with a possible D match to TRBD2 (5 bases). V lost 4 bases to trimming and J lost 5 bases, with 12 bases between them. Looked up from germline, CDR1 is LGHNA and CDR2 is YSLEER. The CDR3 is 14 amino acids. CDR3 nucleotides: TGCGCCAGCAGCCCGGACTCGAGCGACAATGAGCAGTTCTTC. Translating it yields CASSPDSSDNEQFF.

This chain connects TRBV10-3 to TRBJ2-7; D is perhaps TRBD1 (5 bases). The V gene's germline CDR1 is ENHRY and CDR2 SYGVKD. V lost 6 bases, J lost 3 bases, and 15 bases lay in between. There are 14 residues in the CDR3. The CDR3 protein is CAISGRDSRYEQYF. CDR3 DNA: TGTGCCATCAGCGGAAGAGACAGTCGCTACGAGCAGTACTTC.

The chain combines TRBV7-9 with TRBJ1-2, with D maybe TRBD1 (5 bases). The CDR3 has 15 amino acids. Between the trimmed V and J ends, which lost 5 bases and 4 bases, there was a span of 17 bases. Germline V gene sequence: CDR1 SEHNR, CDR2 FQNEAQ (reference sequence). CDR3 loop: CASSDPGTNRYGYTF. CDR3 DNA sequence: TGTGCCAGCAGCGACCCAGGGACCAACCGCTATGGCTACACCTTC. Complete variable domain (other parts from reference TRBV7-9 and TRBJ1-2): DTGVSQNPRHKITKRGQNVTFRCDPISEHNRLYWYRQTLGQGPEFLTYFQNEAQLEKSRLLSDRFSAERPKGSFSTLEIQRTEQGDSAMYLCASSDPGTNRYGYTFGSGTRLTVV.

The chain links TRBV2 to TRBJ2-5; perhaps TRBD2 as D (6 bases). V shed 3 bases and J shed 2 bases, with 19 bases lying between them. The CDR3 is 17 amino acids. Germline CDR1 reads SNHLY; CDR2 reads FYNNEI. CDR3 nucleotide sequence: TGTGCCAGCAGTGACCGGACTCTCCGGAGGGTGCAAGAGACCCAGTACTTC. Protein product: CASSDRTLRRVQETQYF.

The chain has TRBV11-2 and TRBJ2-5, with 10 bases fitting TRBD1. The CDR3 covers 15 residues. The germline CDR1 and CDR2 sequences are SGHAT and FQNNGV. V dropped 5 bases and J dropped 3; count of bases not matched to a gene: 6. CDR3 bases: TGTGCCAGCAGCAGGGGACAGGGGTTAAAAGAGACCCAGTACTTC. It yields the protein CASSRGQGLKETQYF.

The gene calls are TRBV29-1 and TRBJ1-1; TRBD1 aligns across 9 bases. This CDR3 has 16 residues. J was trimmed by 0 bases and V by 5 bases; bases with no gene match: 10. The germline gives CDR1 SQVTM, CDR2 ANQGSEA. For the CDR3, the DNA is TGCAGCGTTTGGGACAGGGTCTTTTCGGTGAACACTGAAGCTTTCTTT. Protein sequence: CSVWDRVFSVNTEAFF. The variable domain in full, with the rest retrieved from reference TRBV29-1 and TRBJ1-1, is SAVISQKPSRDICQRGTSLTIQCQVDSQVTMMFWYRQQPGQSLTLIATANQGSEATYESGFVIDKFPISRPNLTFSTLTVSNMSPEDSSIYLCSVWDRVFSVNTEAFFGQGTRLTVV.

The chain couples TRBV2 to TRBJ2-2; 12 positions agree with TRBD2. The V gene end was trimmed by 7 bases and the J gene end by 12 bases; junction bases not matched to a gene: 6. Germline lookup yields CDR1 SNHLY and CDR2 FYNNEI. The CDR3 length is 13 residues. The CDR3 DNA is TGTGCCAGCAAAAGACTAGCGGGAGAGAAGCTGTTTTTT. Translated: CASKRLAGEKLFF. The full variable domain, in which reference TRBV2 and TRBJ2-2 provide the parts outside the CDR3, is EPEVTQTPSHQVTQMGQEVILRCVPISNHLYFYWYRQILGQKVEFLVSFYNNEISEKSEIFDDQFSVERPDGSNFTLKIRSTKLEDSAMYFCASKRLAGEKLFFGEGSRLTVL.

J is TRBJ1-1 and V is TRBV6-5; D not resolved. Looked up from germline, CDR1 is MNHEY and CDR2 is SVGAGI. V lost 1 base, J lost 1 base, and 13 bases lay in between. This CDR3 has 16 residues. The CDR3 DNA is TGTGCCAGCAGTTACTACAGAGGGTCTCGGAACACTGAAGCTTTCTTT. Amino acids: CASSYYRGSRNTEAFF.

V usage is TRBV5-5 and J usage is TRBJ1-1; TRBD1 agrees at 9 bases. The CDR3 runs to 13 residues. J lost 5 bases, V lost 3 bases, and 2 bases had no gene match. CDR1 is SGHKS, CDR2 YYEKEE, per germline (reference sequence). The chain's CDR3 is CASSSTGGTEAFF. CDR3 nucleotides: TGTGCCAGCAGCTCGACAGGGGGGACTGAAGCTTTCTTT.

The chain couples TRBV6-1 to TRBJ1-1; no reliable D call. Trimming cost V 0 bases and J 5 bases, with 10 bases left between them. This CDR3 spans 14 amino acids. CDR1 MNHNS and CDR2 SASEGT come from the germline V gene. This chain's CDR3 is CASSEAMRWTEAFF. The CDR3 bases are TGTGCCAGCAGTGAAGCTATGAGGTGGACTGAAGCTTTCTTT.

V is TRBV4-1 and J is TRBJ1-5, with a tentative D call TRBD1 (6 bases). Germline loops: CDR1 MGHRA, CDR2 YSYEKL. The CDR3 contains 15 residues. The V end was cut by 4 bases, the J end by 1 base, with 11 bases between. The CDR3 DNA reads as TGCGCCAGCAGCCGCCTGCAGGGGAGCAATCAGCCCCAGCATTTT. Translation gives CASSRLQGSNQPQHF.

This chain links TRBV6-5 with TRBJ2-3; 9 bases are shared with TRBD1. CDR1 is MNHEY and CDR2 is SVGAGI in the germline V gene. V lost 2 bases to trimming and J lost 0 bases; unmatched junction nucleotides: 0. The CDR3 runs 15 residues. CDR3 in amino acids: CASSYGTGSTDTQYF. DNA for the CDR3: TGTGCCAGCAGTTACGGGACAGGGAGCACAGATACGCAGTATTTT.

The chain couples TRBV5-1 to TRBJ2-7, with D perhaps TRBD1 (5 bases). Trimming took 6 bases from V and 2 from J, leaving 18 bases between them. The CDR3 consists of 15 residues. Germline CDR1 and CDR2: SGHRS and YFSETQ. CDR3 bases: TGCGCCAGCAACCCCGAAGCAGGGAAAGCCTACGAGCAGTACTTC. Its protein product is CASNPEAGKAYEQYF.

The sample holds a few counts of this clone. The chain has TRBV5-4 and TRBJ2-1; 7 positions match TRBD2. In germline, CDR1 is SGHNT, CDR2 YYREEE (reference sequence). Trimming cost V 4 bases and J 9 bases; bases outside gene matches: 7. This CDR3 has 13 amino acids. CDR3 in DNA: TGTGCCAGCAGCGAGGGACTATTCGTTGAGCAGTTCTTC. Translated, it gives CASSEGLFVEQFF.

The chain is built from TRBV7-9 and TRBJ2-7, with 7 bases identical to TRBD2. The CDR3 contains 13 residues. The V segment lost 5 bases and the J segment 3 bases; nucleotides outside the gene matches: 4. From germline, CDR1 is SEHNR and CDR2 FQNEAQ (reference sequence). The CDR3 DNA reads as TGTGCCAGCAGCCCGACTAGCAGCTACGAGCAGTACTTC. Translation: CASSPTSSYEQYF.

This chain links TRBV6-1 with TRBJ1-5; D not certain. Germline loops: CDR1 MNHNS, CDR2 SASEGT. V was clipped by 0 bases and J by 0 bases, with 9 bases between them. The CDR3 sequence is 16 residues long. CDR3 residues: CASSEAFPYSNQPQHF. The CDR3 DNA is TGTGCCAGCAGTGAAGCGTTCCCGTATAGCAATCAGCCCCAGCATTTT.

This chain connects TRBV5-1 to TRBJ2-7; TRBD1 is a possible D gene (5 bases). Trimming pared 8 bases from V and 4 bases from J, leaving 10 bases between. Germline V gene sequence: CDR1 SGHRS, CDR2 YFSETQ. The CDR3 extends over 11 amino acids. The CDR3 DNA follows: TGCGCCAGTTCCGACAGATACGAGCAGTACTTC. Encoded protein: CASSDRYEQYF. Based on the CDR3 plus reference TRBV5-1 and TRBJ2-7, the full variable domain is KAGVTQTPRYLIKTRGQQVTLSCSPISGHRSVSWYQQTPGQGLQFLFEYFSETQRNKGNFPGRFSGRQFSNSRSEMNVSTLELGDSALYLCASSDRYEQYFGPGTRLTVT.

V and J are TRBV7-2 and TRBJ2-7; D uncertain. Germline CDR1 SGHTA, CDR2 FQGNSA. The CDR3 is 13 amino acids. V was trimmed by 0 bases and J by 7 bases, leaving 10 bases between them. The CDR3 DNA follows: TGTGCCAGCAGCTTAGCTCACCTCTCAGAGCAGTACTTC. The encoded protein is CASSLAHLSEQYF.